This T cell receptor beta chain was retrieved from a study of cytomegalovirus exposure and HLA in healthy donors. Study-level results: Other equally common chains were less clonally expanded than HLA-associated TCR beta chains, a later analysis showed. A reported reduction in N-insertions relative to the approximately 670-donor mean was seen in an Asian-associated ancestry cluster in a later analysis.

The CDR3 runs 13 residues. Per germline, CDR1 MGHRA and CDR2 YSYEKL. The ends were cut back, 0 bases at V and 2 bases at J, with 5 bases in the middle. Primers: 60 Vbeta forward and 13 Jbeta reverse. Here immunoSEQ multiplex PCR was the method, and the copy in TCRdb shows in-frame clones only, minus some. The sample yields about 160,000 clones, 80% seen once. Note on this clone: Its antigen is still unknown.

This TCR came from a male donor in good health and CMV-seropositive. The J gene is TRBJ2-7, the V gene TRBV4-1; D is unclear. What was sequenced was PBMCs. The CDR3 sequence is CASSQDQAYEQYF. The CDR3 DNA follows: TGCGCCAGCAGCCAAGATCAGGCCTACGAGCAGTACTTC.